These 22 T cell receptor beta chains were all obtained from the same sample, sequenced in a study of blood T cell repertoires in COVID-19. Only in-frame clones appear in the TCRdb table, and some are missing; sequencing was by immunoSEQ multiplex PCR. The sample has approximately 80,000 clones, under 85% seen once. The sample consisted of peripheral blood. These receptors all come from a woman of 80 years or more with COVID-19, enrolled during active disease.

This clone was found once. The chain carries TRBV5-1 and TRBJ2-7, with 10 positions matching TRBD2. Losses at the gene ends were 4 bases for V and 7 bases for J; bases not matched to a gene: 14. From germline, CDR1 is SGHRS and CDR2 YFSETQ. The CDR3 is made up of 16 amino acids. CDR3 in amino acids: CASSPSGLALSGEQYF. CDR3 nucleotide sequence: TGCGCCAGCAGCCCGTCGGGACTAGCGTTAAGCGGGGAGCAGTACTTC.

This sequence joins TRBV19 and TRBJ1-2; 7 positions agree with TRBD1. This CDR3 region has 15 residues. V lost 1 base to trimming and J lost 0 bases; unmatched junction nucleotides: 2. Germline CDR1 and CDR2: LNHDA and SQIVND (reference sequence). CDR3 sequence reads: CASSIGGQTNYGYTF. The CDR3 DNA follows: TGTGCCAGTAGTATAGGGGGACAGACTAACTATGGCTACACCTTC. The whole variable domain, remainder taken from reference TRBV19 and TRBJ1-2, is DGGITQSPKYLFRKEGQNVTLSCEQNLNHDAMYWYRQDPGQGLRLIYYSQIVNDFQKGDIAEGYSVSREKKESFPLTVTSAQKNPTAFYLCASSIGGQTNYGYTFGSGTRLTVV.

V gene TRBV6-1 combines with J gene TRBJ1-2; TRBD1 might be the D (5 bases). Germline V gene data show CDR1 as MNHNS and CDR2 as SASEGT. The CDR3 length is 13 residues. Trimming removed 3 bases from V and 5 bases from J, with 10 bases in between. CDR3 nucleotides: TGTGCCAGCAGTGACAGGGTCGGGTATGGCTACACCTTC. Protein sequence: CASSDRVGYGYTF.

This clone was detected a few times. The chain carries TRBV27 and TRBJ1-2; 8 nucleotides line up with TRBD1. Germline V gene data show CDR1 as MNHEY and CDR2 as SMNVEV (reference sequence). V trimming: 6 bases; J trimming: 8 bases; junction bases outside the gene matches: 14. The CDR3 loop spans 15 amino acids. The CDR3 nucleotides are TGTGCCAGCAGCCAAACCGGACAGGGTTTATGGGGCTACACCTTC. This encodes CASSQTGQGLWGYTF.

The chain employs TRBV7-9 and TRBJ1-1; 7 bases are a match to TRBD1. V dropped 1 base and J dropped 6; count of bases not matched to a gene: 14. CDR1 and CDR2 from the germline V gene are SEHNR and FQNEAQ (reference sequence). The CDR3 sequence is 17 residues long. The CDR3 nucleotides read TGTGCCAGCAGCTTAGGGAAACAGGGGCCAGCCCAGTCTGAAGCTTTCTTT. Translated, it gives CASSLGKQGPAQSEAFF.

This clone was picked up a small number of times. The chain has TRBV10-2 and TRBJ1-1, with D unclear. This CDR3 has 12 residues. Germline V gene lookup returns CDR1 WSHSY and CDR2 SAAADI. V was cut by 5 bases and J by 0 bases, with 4 bases left in between. CDR3 in amino acids: CASSFMNTEAFF. CDR3 sequence (DNA): TGCGCCAGCAGTTTCATGAACACTGAAGCTTTCTTT.

J is TRBJ2-7 and V is TRBV2, with 9 bases lining up with TRBD1. This CDR3 has 13 amino acids. V gave up 6 bases and J gave up 4 bases; unmatched junction bases: 4. The germline gives CDR1 SNHLY, CDR2 FYNNEI. CDR3 nucleotide sequence: TGTGCCAGCAGCGGGGACAGGGTGTACGAGCAGTACTTC. Translating it yields CASSGDRVYEQYF.

The V and J genes are TRBV5-4 and TRBJ2-3; 13 bases line up with TRBD2. CDR3 length equals 17 residues. Germline V gene sequence: CDR1 SGHNT, CDR2 YYREEE (reference sequence). The V and J ends lost 0 bases and 3 bases, in that order; junction bases with no gene match: 4. The CDR3 loop reads CASSLATSGRSTDTQYF. CDR3 DNA sequence: TGTGCCAGCAGCTTGGCGACTAGCGGGAGGAGTACAGATACGCAGTATTTT.

The chain couples TRBV7-2 to TRBJ1-3, with 8 nucleotides matching TRBD1. The CDR3 loop spans 15 amino acids. The V segment lost 3 bases and the J segment 4 bases; nucleotides outside the gene matches: 5. The germline gives CDR1 SGHTA, CDR2 FQGNSA. CDR3 in DNA: TGTGCCAGCAGCTTTACAGGGGGTGCAGGAAACACCATATATTTT. Encoded protein: CASSFTGGAGNTIYF.

This chain connects TRBV6-5 to TRBJ1-6; 7 nucleotides align to TRBD1. CDR3 length equals 14 residues. The V segment lost 6 bases and the J segment 10 bases; nucleotides outside the gene matches: 9. Germline V lookup: CDR1 MNHEY, CDR2 SVGAGI. CDR3 coding DNA: TGTGCCAGCAGCCCCTGGGACAGATTATCACCCCTCCACTTT. Its translation is CASSPWDRLSPLHF.

V gene TRBV9 combines with J gene TRBJ2-1, with TRBD2 matching over 8 bases. The CDR3 totals 16 residues. With V trimmed by 0 bases and J by 6 bases, 8 bases remained unmatched. The germline V gene has CDR1 SGDLS and CDR2 YYNGEE. Here the CDR3 DNA reads TGTGCCAGCAGCGTAGTTTTAGCGGGGCCCTCCAATGAGCAGTTCTTC. It codes for CASSVVLAGPSNEQFF. The full variable domain, rest sourced from reference TRBV9 and TRBJ2-1, is DSGVTQTPKHLITATGQRVTLRCSPRSGDLSVYWYQQSLDQGLQFLIQYYNGEERAKGNILERFSAQQFPDLHSELNLSSLELGDSALYFCASSVVLAGPSNEQFFGPGTRLTVL.

This rearrangement joins TRBV9 to TRBJ1-2, with 7 bases identical to TRBD1. Germline V lookup: CDR1 SGDLS, CDR2 YYNGEE. CDR3 length: 14 amino acids. J gave up 2 bases and V 6 bases, and 7 bases lay outside the gene matches. This CDR3 is CASTLGQWNYGYTF. Written as DNA, the CDR3 is TGTGCCAGCACCCTGGGACAGTGGAACTATGGCTACACCTTC.

This rearrangement joins TRBV30 to TRBJ2-1; D uncertain. Trimming removed 1 base from V and 3 bases from J, with 7 bases in between. The CDR3 spans 13 residues. Germline V gene sequence: CDR1 GTSNPN, CDR2 SVGIG (reference sequence). CDR3 DNA: TGTGCCTGGAGTGAACAGCTCTACAATGAGCAGTTCTTC. Translating it yields CAWSEQLYNEQFF.

This sequence joins TRBV2 and TRBJ1-5; tentatively, D is TRBD1 (5 bases). Germline CDR1 reads SNHLY; CDR2 reads FYNNEI. The CDR3 runs to 14 residues. V dropped 5 bases and J dropped 6 bases, with 14 bases sitting between them. CDR3 loop: CASSQLRVGQPQHF. The CDR3 DNA is TGTGCCAGCAGTCAACTCAGGGTCGGTCAGCCCCAGCATTTT.

The chain links TRBV19 to TRBJ1-3; tentatively, D is TRBD1 (5 bases). V lost 3 bases to trimming and J lost 4 bases, with 10 bases between them. Germline loops: CDR1 LNHDA, CDR2 SQIVND (reference sequence). This CDR3 region has 14 residues. This chain's CDR3 is CASSIDSRGNTIYF. The CDR3 nucleotides are TGTGCCAGTAGTATCGACAGCCGAGGAAACACCATATATTTT.

The chain employs TRBV18 and TRBJ1-2; D unclear. CDR3 length equals 15 residues. With 2 bases removed from V and 2 bases from J, the gap between germline ends came to 12 bases. Germline V CDR1 and CDR2: KGHSH, LQKENI. In nucleotides, the CDR3 is TGTGCCAGCTCACCAGGGAGGGAAAGAAACTATGGCTACACCTTC. Protein product: CASSPGRERNYGYTF.

This chain connects TRBV9 to TRBJ1-2; weak D call: TRBD1 (5 bases). This CDR3 region has 14 residues. The germline CDR1 and CDR2 sequences are SGDLS and YYNGEE. V shed 2 bases and J shed 2 bases, with 10 bases lying between them. For the CDR3, the DNA is TGTGCCAGCAGCGTCGGTCGGGGGAACTATGGCTACACCTTC. Its protein product is CASSVGRGNYGYTF.

This chain joins TRBV5-4 and TRBJ2-1; D is undetermined. In germline, CDR1 is SGHNT, CDR2 YYREEE (reference sequence). Trimming cost V 9 bases and J 7 bases, with 14 bases left between them. CDR3 length: 12 residues. CDR3 sequence: CATLKYGNEQFF. The CDR3 nucleotides read TGTGCCACCCTAAAATACGGGAATGAGCAGTTCTTC. The full variable domain, with the rest looked up from reference TRBV5-4 and TRBJ2-1, is ETGVTQSPTHLIKTRGQQVTLRCSSQSGHNTVSWYQQALGQGPQFIFQYYREEENGRGNFPPRFSGLQFPNYSSELNVNALELDDSALYLCATLKYGNEQFFGPGTRLTVL.

J is TRBJ2-5 and V is TRBV11-2; D perhaps matches TRBD2 (6 bases). Per germline, CDR1 SGHAT and CDR2 FQNNGV. CDR3 length: 13 amino acids. Deletions cut 4 bases from V and 2 bases from J, with 8 bases between. The CDR3 bases are TGTGCCAGCAGCTGGGGGGAACAAGAGACCCAGTACTTC. The encoded protein is CASSWGEQETQYF.

In this sample, this clone turned up a few times. This chain uses TRBV3-1 (or the pseudogene TRBV3-2) with TRBJ2-2; no clear D gene. Germline V gene lookup returns CDR1 LGHDT and CDR2 YNNKEL (reference sequence). This CDR3 has 11 residues. The V end lost 7 bases, the J end lost 6 bases, and 6 bases lay between the germline ends. The CDR3, as DNA: TGTGCCAGCACCCGCGCCGGGGAGCTGTTTTTT. This codes for CASTRAGELFF.

This chain joins TRBV6-5 and TRBJ1-3; 7 positions match TRBD1. The J segment lost 0 bases and the V segment lost 8 bases, leaving 4 bases of the junction unmatched. Per the germline V gene, CDR1 is MNHEY and CDR2 is SVGAGI. This CDR3 has 14 amino acids. CDR3 sequence: CASLRDSSGNTIYF. In DNA form, the CDR3 reads TGTGCCAGCCTTAGGGACAGCTCTGGAAACACCATATATTTT.

The chain joins TRBV5-6 to TRBJ1-2, with D tentatively TRBD1 (6 bases). The ends were cut back, 3 bases at V and 5 bases at J, with 14 bases in the middle. Germline CDR1 reads SGHDT; CDR2 reads YYEEEE. The length of the CDR3 is 14 residues. The CDR3 spells CASSWDTGGYGYTF. The DNA for the CDR3 is TGTGCCAGCAGCTGGGACACGGGAGGGTATGGCTACACCTTC.